Presented here are 16 T cell receptor beta chains from one specimen sequenced in a study of shared clonotypes between healthy human individuals. Assay: immunoSEQ multiplex PCR; the TCRdb copy retains only in-frame clones and omits some. Of approximately 2.1 million clones in the sample, 93% are singletons; the top ten hold about 0.39%. The sequenced sample consisted of naive CD4+ T cells from PBMCs. The subset here: CD45RA+ positively selected. Receptors originate from a young man in good health. Some clones in this sample may be carry-over from other donors' samples.

V and J are TRBV5-8 and TRBJ2-3; the D gene is possibly TRBD2 (5 bases). Trimming pared 5 bases from V and 3 bases from J, leaving 10 bases between. The CDR3 has 13 residues. Germline assignment: CDR1 SGHTS and CDR2 YDEGEE. The CDR3 coding sequence is TGTGCCAGCAGTCGCCGGGATACAGATACGCAGTATTTT. Its protein is CASSRRDTDTQYF.

The chain links TRBV19 to TRBJ2-5, with 10 bases aligning to TRBD1. The CDR3 runs 16 residues. The J segment lost 1 base and the V segment lost 4 bases, leaving 6 bases of the junction unmatched. CDR1 LNHDA and CDR2 SQIVND come from the germline V gene (reference sequence). The CDR3 region has the DNA TGTGCCAGTAGTAGCACTCGGGACAGGGGCCAAGAGACCCAGTACTTC. This encodes CASSSTRDRGQETQYF.

J is TRBJ2-3 and V is TRBV9; D is undetermined. Trimming took 3 bases from V and 1 from J, leaving 15 bases between them. Germline V gene data show CDR1 as SGDLS and CDR2 as YYNGEE. The CDR3 contains 16 residues. CDR3 loop: CASSGYRAMGTDTQYF. CDR3 DNA: TGTGCCAGCAGCGGCTACCGCGCGATGGGCACAGATACGCAGTATTTT.

The rearrangement joins TRBV29-1 to TRBJ2-1; TRBD1 agrees at 8 bases. CDR3 length: 13 amino acids. V lost 8 bases, J lost 8 bases, and 11 bases stayed unmatched. Germline lookup yields CDR1 SQVTM and CDR2 ANQGSEA. The CDR3: CSTLRTGWDEQFF. CDR3 nucleotide sequence: TGCAGCACCCTACGGACAGGGTGGGATGAGCAGTTCTTC.

As for this clone: This CDR3 is also generated by other DNA sequences in the sample. The rearrangement joins TRBV7-2 to TRBJ2-3; TRBD1 matches 7 bases. Germline trimming cut 1 base from V and 0 bases from J; bases unmatched to any gene: 4. This CDR3 has 16 amino acids. From germline, CDR1 is SGHTA and CDR2 FQGNSA. CDR3 protein: CASSLVGGSSTDTQYF. CDR3 nucleotide sequence: TGTGCCAGCAGCTTAGTAGGGGGCTCGAGCACAGATACGCAGTATTTT.

This chain uses TRBV5-1 with TRBJ2-5, with 7 positions matching TRBD1. After removal of 5 bases from V and 3 bases from J, the junction contained 10 bases not matched to a gene. The CDR3 sequence is 15 residues long. Germline-derived CDR1 and CDR2 are SGHRS and YFSETQ. This CDR3 reads CASSHLPGTEETQYF. Here the CDR3 DNA reads TGCGCCAGCAGTCATCTGCCCGGGACAGAAGAGACCCAGTACTTC.

For this clone: A much larger clone lies one base from this, so it may be a read error. The sample carries other DNA sequences with the same CDR3. CDR3 sequence: CARVAEDPGQGKETQYF. Written as DNA, the CDR3 is TGTGCTAGGGTAGCCGAAGATCCGGGACAGGGAAAGGAGACCCAGTACTTC. This rearrangement joins TRBV12-5 to TRBJ2-5; TRBD1 matches 9 bases. Germline V gene data show CDR1 as LGHNT and CDR2 as FRNRAP. CDR3 length: 17 amino acids. Trimming removed 9 bases from V and 5 bases from J; junction bases left unmatched: 19.

The chain recombines TRBV5-1 with TRBJ2-1; 10 bases are a match to TRBD2. The CDR3 runs 16 residues. From germline, CDR1 is SGHRS and CDR2 YFSETQ. The V and J ends lost 0 bases and 5 bases, in that order; junction bases with no gene match: 5. As DNA, the CDR3 is TGCGCCAGCAGCTTGGGAGGGACTAGCGCCAACAATGAGCAGTTCTTC. Translating it yields CASSLGGTSANNEQFF.

This clone appeared a single time. This sequence joins TRBV5-4 and TRBJ2-1; 11 bases line up with TRBD2. Looked up from germline, CDR1 is SGHNT and CDR2 is YYREEE (reference sequence). J lost 7 bases, V lost 4 bases, and 10 bases had no gene match. CDR3 length: 16 residues. Here the CDR3 DNA reads TGTGCCAGCAGCGCGGGACTAGCGGTGCGAGGGAATGAGCAGTTCTTC. The encoded protein is CASSAGLAVRGNEQFF.

This rearrangement joins TRBV12-5 to TRBJ1-2; D is undetermined. CDR1 LGHNT and CDR2 FRNRAP come from the germline V gene. Trimming left V 5 bases short and J 4 bases short, with 11 bases between. This CDR3 spans 13 amino acids. DNA for the CDR3: TGTGCTAGTGGTGTCACGGACTCCTATGGCTACACCTTC. Translated: CASGVTDSYGYTF.

The J gene is TRBJ2-4, the V gene TRBV7-2; TRBD1 matches at 8 bases. This CDR3 comprises 17 residues. Germline assignment: CDR1 SGHTA and CDR2 FQGNSA. The junction had 9 bases not matched to a gene; V was cut back by 5 bases and J by 0 bases. This chain's CDR3 is CASSPWTGLLAKNIQYF. The CDR3 DNA sequence: TGTGCCAGCAGCCCCTGGACAGGGTTACTAGCCAAAAACATTCAGTACTTC.

The CDR3 loop is CASSERGTYSNQPQHF. Written as DNA, the CDR3 is TGTGCCAGCAGTGAGAGGGGGACCTATAGCAATCAGCCCCAGCATTTT. The chain combines TRBV6-1 with TRBJ1-5; a weak D match, TRBD1 (6 bases). There are 16 residues in the CDR3. Germline loops: CDR1 MNHNS, CDR2 SASEGT. The V gene lost 3 bases and the J gene lost 0 bases, with 12 bases spanning the gap.

This clone was detected once. The rearrangement links TRBV7-9 to TRBJ1-4; 7 bases agree with TRBD1. CDR3 size: 16 residues. The trim removed 4 bases at V and 4 bases at J, leaving 9 bases unmatched. CDR1 and CDR2 from the germline V gene are SEHNR and FQNEAQ (reference sequence). DNA of the CDR3: TGTGCCAGCAGCTACCGCTGGGACAGCATTAATGAAAAACTGTTTTTT. Protein sequence: CASSYRWDSINEKLFF.

This clone was observed once. This sequence joins TRBV7-3 and TRBJ1-1; the D is unclear. The CDR3 runs 13 residues. V dropped 5 bases and J dropped 5 bases, with 12 bases sitting between them. CDR1 and CDR2 (germline): SGHTA, FQGTGA. CDR3 region: CASSVGVGTEAFF. CDR3 bases: TGTGCCAGCAGCGTAGGAGTTGGGACTGAAGCTTTCTTT.

J is TRBJ2-3 and V is TRBV18; 8 bases match TRBD2. Per the germline V gene, CDR1 is KGHSH and CDR2 is LQKENI. The CDR3 is made up of 16 amino acids. The V gene end was trimmed by 6 bases and the J gene end by 3 bases; junction bases not matched to a gene: 11. The CDR3 here is CASSKNVAGNTDTQYF. CDR3 nucleotides: TGTGCCAGCTCTAAAAACGTAGCGGGAAATACAGATACGCAGTATTTT.

For this clone: Other DNA sequences in the sample encode the same CDR3. The chain is built from TRBV30 and TRBJ1-1; D not resolved. Germline assignment: CDR1 GTSNPN and CDR2 SVGIG (reference sequence). The CDR3 loop spans 12 amino acids. Trimming took 2 bases from V and 1 from J, leaving 5 bases between them. CDR3 nucleotides: TGTGCCTGGAGTCGGCAGAACACTGAAGCTTTCTTT. Its protein product is CAWSRQNTEAFF.